The entry that follows covers one T cell receptor (beta chain) sequence. This sample stems from a study of blood T cell repertoires in COVID-19. Study as a whole: Samples taken during acute and convalescent COVID-19 were collected in the United States, Italy and Spain.

The data were produced by immunoSEQ multiplex PCR, yet TCRdb's version contains in-frame clones alone and is incomplete. The sample includes hundreds of thousands of clones, approximately 88% of them seen just once. The ends were cut back, 3 bases at V and 6 bases at J, with 11 bases in the middle. CDR1 is MNHEY and CDR2 is SMNVEV in the germline V gene (reference sequence). The CDR3 is made up of 13 amino acids. The V gene is TRBV27, the J gene TRBJ1-1; no clear D gene. The receptor was isolated from a man aged 40-50 years with acute or convalescent COVID-19. The source material was peripheral blood. CDR3 nucleotides: TGTGCCAGCAGTTTTCGGGGTGTAGCTGAAGCTTTCTTT. Its translation: CASSFRGVAEAFF.